These 10 T cell receptor beta chains came from one sample sequenced in a study of cytomegalovirus exposure and HLA in healthy donors. The PCR used 60 Vbeta and 13 Jbeta primers. The assay was immunoSEQ multiplex PCR, and TCRdb's table has in-frame clones only and misses some. The sample holds about 110,000 clones, under 80% seen once. Specimen: PBMCs. The receptors were sampled from a man in his 60s in good health and CMV-seronegative.

CDR3 sequence reads: CAWSVRGNSPLHF. CDR3 bases: TGTGCCTGGAGTGTGAGGGGGAATTCACCCCTCCACTTT. The chain combines TRBV30 with TRBJ1-6, with D perhaps TRBD1 (6 bases). Per germline, CDR1 GTSNPN and CDR2 SVGIG (reference sequence). The CDR3 runs 13 residues. Deletions cut 0 bases from V and 7 bases from J, with 7 bases between.

The V call is TRBV11-2, the J call TRBJ1-3; D gene uncertain. This CDR3 is 12 amino acids long. The V and J ends lost 5 bases and 3 bases respectively, with 5 bases between them. Germline values: CDR1 SGHAT, CDR2 FQNNGV. In nucleotides, the CDR3 is TGTGCCAGCAGCCAAAATGGAAACACCATATATTTT. Translating it yields CASSQNGNTIYF. The complete variable domain, with remaining parts taken from reference TRBV11-2 and TRBJ1-3, reads EAGVAQSPRYKIIEKRQSVAFWCNPISGHATLYWYQQILGQGPKLLIQFQNNGVVDDSQLPKDRFSAERLKGVDSTLKIQPAKLEDSAVYLCASSQNGNTIYFGEGSWLTVV.

The rearrangement links TRBV5-1 to TRBJ2-3; D possibly corresponds to TRBD1 (7 bases). The ends were cut back, 2 bases at V and 2 bases at J, with 12 bases in the middle. CDR1 and CDR2 (germline): SGHRS, YFSETQ. The CDR3 contains 15 residues. CDR3 residues: CASSFRGDNTDTQYF. As DNA, the CDR3 is TGCGCCAGCAGCTTCAGGGGGGATAACACAGATACGCAGTATTTT. Combining the CDR3 with reference TRBV5-1 and TRBJ2-3 gives the whole variable domain KAGVTQTPRYLIKTRGQQVTLSCSPISGHRSVSWYQQTPGQGLQFLFEYFSETQRNKGNFPGRFSGRQFSNSRSEMNVSTLELGDSALYLCASSFRGDNTDTQYFGPGTRLTVL.

V is TRBV6-6 and J is TRBJ2-1, with 7 nucleotides matching TRBD1. The CDR3 covers 15 residues. CDR1 MNHNY and CDR2 SVGAGI come from the germline V gene (reference sequence). V lost 6 bases to trimming and J lost 2 bases; unmatched junction nucleotides: 7. In DNA form, the CDR3 reads TGTGCCAGCAGCCAGACAGGGAGTACCTACAATGAGCAGTTCTTC. The encoded protein is CASSQTGSTYNEQFF.

The rearrangement uses TRBV30 and TRBJ1-6, with D unclear. CDR1 is GTSNPN, CDR2 SVGIG, per germline (reference sequence). V was trimmed by 0 bases and J by 0 bases, leaving 9 bases between them. This CDR3 contains 16 residues. CDR3 residues: CAWSVSGSSYNSPLHF. CDR3 nucleotide sequence: TGTGCCTGGAGTGTTTCCGGGAGCTCCTATAATTCACCCCTCCACTTT.

V usage is TRBV25-1 and J usage is TRBJ1-6; maybe TRBD1 (5 bases). Per the germline V gene, CDR1 is MGHDK and CDR2 is SYGVNS. The CDR3 loop spans 15 amino acids. Trimming took off 0 bases at V and 8 bases at J, with 11 bases between the two ends. CDR3 sequence: CASSEYTGIDSPLHF. The CDR3 nucleotides read TGTGCCAGCAGTGAATATACAGGAATCGATTCACCCCTCCACTTT.

The chain links TRBV5-1 to TRBJ2-5; the match to TRBD1 covers 8 bases. V shed 0 bases, J shed 5 bases, and the junction held 6 bases outside the gene matches. This CDR3 has 15 amino acids. Germline V gene lookup returns CDR1 SGHRS and CDR2 YFSETQ. In nucleotides, the CDR3 is TGCGCCAGCAGCTTGGAGGACAGGGTTACGGAGACCCAGTACTTC. It translates to CASSLEDRVTETQYF.

The V gene is TRBV7-9, the J gene TRBJ1-1, with D hard to call. Trimming stripped 7 bases from V and 0 bases from J, with 9 bases between. Per the germline V gene, CDR1 is SEHNR and CDR2 is FQNEAQ (reference sequence). The CDR3 is made up of 13 amino acids. The CDR3 is CASTSVVNTEAFF. The CDR3 DNA is TGTGCCAGCACCTCGGTCGTGAACACTGAAGCTTTCTTT.

The rearrangement joins TRBV11-1 to TRBJ2-5; TRBD1 matches at 10 bases. Trimming removed 1 base from V and 1 base from J; junction bases left unmatched: 3. Germline V CDR1 and CDR2: SGHAT, FQDESV (reference sequence). The CDR3 is 16 amino acids. CDR3 sequence reads: CASSLGDRGSQETQYF. The CDR3 DNA sequence: TGTGCCAGCAGCTTAGGGGACAGGGGCTCCCAAGAGACCCAGTACTTC.

The V gene is TRBV11-1, the J gene TRBJ2-1, with D possibly TRBD1 on 5 matching bases. There are 12 residues in the CDR3. Germline CDR1 and CDR2: SGHAT and FQDESV (reference sequence). The V and J ends lost 2 bases and 8 bases respectively, with 7 bases between them. In DNA, the CDR3 is TGTGCCAGCAGCTTACAGGGCTATGAGCAGTTCTTC. Its protein is CASSLQGYEQFF. Full variable domain (missing parts from reference TRBV11-1 and TRBJ2-1): EAEVAQSPRYKITEKSQAVAFWCDPISGHATLYWYRQILGQGPELLVQFQDESVVDDSQLPKDRFSAERLKGVDSTLKIQPAELGDSAMYLCASSLQGYEQFFGPGTRLTVL.